These 5 T cell receptor beta chains came from one sample sequenced in a study of blood T cell repertoires in COVID-19. Profiled with immunoSEQ multiplex PCR; TCRdb holds only in-frame clones, not every one. The data contain a few hundred thousand clones, 85% to 90% of them singletons. The sequencing sample was made of PBMCs or T cells enriched from blood (not recorded which). Source of these receptors: a man aged 18 to 29 who had recovered from COVID-19.

V is TRBV5-4 and J is TRBJ2-1; 9 bases are shared with TRBD2. The CDR3 is 15 residues long. After removal of 1 base from V and 7 bases from J, the junction contained 6 bases not matched to a gene. Germline V gene lookup returns CDR1 SGHNT and CDR2 YYREEE (reference sequence). The DNA for the CDR3 is TGTGCCAGCAGCTTGCCGCGGGAGGGGTTAAATGAGCAGTTCTTC. Its protein is CASSLPREGLNEQFF.

The chain recombines TRBV5-1 with TRBJ1-4, with TRBD1 matching 8 bases. V shed 4 bases and J 4 bases; nucleotides not matched to a gene: 6. CDR3 length: 15 amino acids. In germline, CDR1 is SGHRS, CDR2 YFSETQ. The CDR3 DNA is TGCGCCAGCAGCCCAGGGGGCGCGGGTAATGAAAAACTGTTTTTT. Translated, it gives CASSPGGAGNEKLFF. The full variable domain, completed using reference TRBV5-1 and TRBJ1-4, is KAGVTQTPRYLIKTRGQQVTLSCSPISGHRSVSWYQQTPGQGLQFLFEYFSETQRNKGNFPGRFSGRQFSNSRSEMNVSTLELGDSALYLCASSPGGAGNEKLFFGSGTQLSVL.

This sequence joins TRBV5-5 and TRBJ2-7; D call uncertain. Germline V gene data show CDR1 as SGHKS and CDR2 as YYEKEE (reference sequence). The CDR3 totals 14 residues. Trimming stripped 2 bases from V and 0 bases from J, with 9 bases between. CDR3: CASSLTPGSYEQYF. CDR3 nucleotide sequence: TGTGCCAGCAGCTTAACCCCGGGCTCCTACGAGCAGTACTTC.

The rearrangement uses TRBV4-2 and TRBJ2-3; 7 nucleotides match TRBD2. Germline assignment: CDR1 LGHNA and CDR2 YNFKEQ. V shed 0 bases and J 6 bases; nucleotides not matched to a gene: 9. This CDR3 spans 16 amino acids. The CDR3 is CASSQDEGGGVDTQYF. CDR3 nucleotide sequence: TGTGCCAGCAGCCAAGATGAAGGTGGGGGGGTCGATACGCAGTATTTT.

The chain recombines TRBV30 with TRBJ2-7; TRBD1 aligns across 7 bases. With 1 base clipped from V and 9 bases from J, the junction kept 15 bases outside the gene matches. CDR1 is GTSNPN and CDR2 is SVGIG in the germline V gene (reference sequence). The CDR3 spans 15 residues. The CDR3 DNA is TGTGCCTGGAGTGCACCAGACCCAGACAGGGCCGGGCAGTACTTC. Encoded protein: CAWSAPDPDRAGQYF.